The present TCR beta chain was sequenced within a study of T cell responses to AZD1222 COVID-19 vaccine. Generated by immunoSEQ multiplex PCR, the TCRdb table keeps only in-frame clones and is missing some. Of 130,000 or so clones detected, approximately 93% appear once; the ten largest clones hold more than 0.8%. About this clone: No antigen is known for it.

General study points: Unmutated variant regions are reportedly targeted by nearly half of spike-specific TCRs.

V was shortened by 2 bases and J by 1 base, with 8 bases between the two germline ends. The germline gives CDR1 GTSNPN, CDR2 SVGIG (reference sequence). The length of the CDR3 is 13 residues. Sample: peripheral blood, taken on day 0 of MenACWY control vaccination. The receptor's source is an adult in good health. The chain is built from TRBV30 and TRBJ1-1; D gene uncertain. The CDR3 nucleotides read TGTGCCTGGAGTAGACGGTGGAACACTGAAGCTTTCTTT. It is translated as CAWSRRWNTEAFF.